A single sample is the source of the 30 T cell receptor beta chains below, sequenced in a study of OX40 agonist ivuxolimab in advanced cancers. Sequencing used immunoSEQ multiplex PCR; TCRdb keeps in-frame clones, though not all of them. Among about 79,000 clones listed, 70% to 85% were seen once. Sample: CD4+ or CD8+ T cells sorted from blood, taken in a trial of the OX40 agonist ivuxolimab. Receptors were obtained from an adult with an advanced solid tumor such as melanoma, head and neck, liver or kidney cancer.

On this clone: At one of its ends the junction is not consistent with the germline gene, which may arise from a read error. This rearrangement joins TRBV27 to TRBJ2-3; D ambiguous. CDR3 length: 14 amino acids. Germline V gene sequence: CDR1 MNHEY, CDR2 SMNVEV (reference sequence). The CDR3 region is CASSFETSTDTQYF. CDR3 DNA sequence: TGTGCCAGCAGTTTTGAGACGAGCACTGATACGCAGTATTTT.

The CDR3 sequence: CASSLVNMAGAGANVLTF. The CDR3 DNA reads TGCGCCAGCAGCTTAGTCAATATGGCGGGGGCTGGGGCCAACGTCCTGACTTTC. V usage is TRBV5-1 and J usage is TRBJ2-6, with 7 bases lining up with TRBD2. Germline V lookup: CDR1 SGHRS, CDR2 YFSETQ. Trimming cost V 2 bases and J 2 bases; bases outside gene matches: 10. CDR3 length equals 18 residues. Looking up the rest from reference TRBV5-1 and TRBJ2-6 gives the full variable domain: KAGVTQTPRYLIKTRGQQVTLSCSPISGHRSVSWYQQTPGQGLQFLFEYFSETQRNKGNFPGRFSGRQFSNSRSEMNVSTLELGDSALYLCASSLVNMAGAGANVLTFGAGSRLTVL.

This chain joins TRBV7-9 and TRBJ1-2, with TRBD1 identical over 8 bases. The CDR3 is 15 amino acids. Germline V CDR1 and CDR2: SEHNR, FQNEAQ (reference sequence). Trimming at V came to 0 bases and at J to 7 bases, leaving 7 bases not matched to a gene. The CDR3: CASSLAFRGRVGYTF. The DNA of the CDR3 is TGTGCCAGCAGCTTAGCGTTCAGGGGGCGAGTTGGCTACACCTTC.

The chain has TRBV5-1 and TRBJ2-7; 9 positions match TRBD1. Trimming at V came to 6 bases and at J to 3 bases, leaving 10 bases not matched to a gene. Per germline, CDR1 SGHRS and CDR2 YFSETQ. The CDR3 is made up of 15 amino acids. This CDR3 is CASTSTGGGNYEQYF. CDR3 DNA: TGCGCCAGCACATCTACAGGGGGCGGAAACTACGAGCAGTACTTC.

The chain has TRBV6-6 and TRBJ2-7; 7 bases fit TRBD1. V gave up 6 bases and J gave up 4 bases; unmatched junction bases: 0. Looked up from germline, CDR1 is MNHNY and CDR2 is SVGAGI (reference sequence). The CDR3 sequence is 11 residues long. The CDR3 loop is CASRDRYEQYF. Here the CDR3 DNA reads TGTGCCAGCAGGGACAGGTACGAGCAGTACTTC.

Only a few counts were recorded for this clone. The chain combines TRBV7-9 with TRBJ1-5; D unresolved. This CDR3 comprises 14 residues. CDR1 is SEHNR, CDR2 FQNEAQ, per germline (reference sequence). The V gene lost 5 bases and the J gene lost 2 bases, with 10 bases spanning the gap. The CDR3 coding sequence is TGTGCCAGCAGCCCCACGGATGGCAATCAGCCCCAGCATTTT. Its translation is CASSPTDGNQPQHF.

V gene TRBV2 combines with J gene TRBJ1-6; maybe TRBD1 (6 bases). V was shortened by 7 bases and J by 6 bases, with 13 bases between the two germline ends. Germline assignment: CDR1 SNHLY and CDR2 FYNNEI. This CDR3 has 14 residues. This CDR3 is CASNRGQFNSPLHF. As DNA, the CDR3 is TGTGCCAGCAACAGAGGACAGTTTAATTCACCCCTCCACTTT.

This chain joins TRBV4-2 and TRBJ1-4; tentative D call: TRBD1 (6 bases). V was shortened by 3 bases and J by 3 bases, with 8 bases between the two germline ends. Germline loops: CDR1 LGHNA, CDR2 YNFKEQ. This CDR3 spans 14 amino acids. The CDR3: CASSQGGPNEKLFF. CDR3 bases: TGTGCCAGCAGCCAGGGGGGGCCTAATGAAAAACTGTTTTTT.

This clone showed up just a few times. The rearrangement joins TRBV10-1 to TRBJ2-1; D is unresolved. Germline CDR1 WNHNN, CDR2 SYGVQD (reference sequence). V lost 3 bases to trimming and J lost 6 bases, with 9 bases between them. The CDR3 totals 13 residues. CDR3 sequence (DNA): TGCGCCAGCAGTGAATGGGGAAGCAATGAGCAGTTCTTC. Protein sequence: CASSEWGSNEQFF.

The V call is TRBV19, the J call TRBJ2-1; 7 bases align to TRBD2. CDR3 length: 17 amino acids. From germline, CDR1 is LNHDA and CDR2 SQIVND (reference sequence). The ends lost 4 bases at V and 0 bases at J; junction bases unmatched: 9. The CDR3 is CASSTTLGGFSYNEQFF. The DNA of the CDR3 is TGTGCCAGTAGTACGACCCTCGGGGGGTTCTCCTACAATGAGCAGTTCTTC. The whole variable domain, filled in from reference TRBV19 and TRBJ2-1, reads DGGITQSPKYLFRKEGQNVTLSCEQNLNHDAMYWYRQDPGQGLRLIYYSQIVNDFQKGDIAEGYSVSREKKESFPLTVTSAQKNPTAFYLCASSTTLGGFSYNEQFFGPGTRLTVL.

The chain has TRBV7-2 and TRBJ1-4; D might be TRBD1 (5 bases). Germline V gene data show CDR1 as SGHTA and CDR2 as FQGNSA. This CDR3 has 15 amino acids. Trimming shortened V by 1 base and J by 5 bases, and 11 bases separated the two germline ends. The CDR3 DNA is TGTGCCAGCAGCTTAGTTGGGCAGGGAAATGAAAAACTGTTTTTT. It is translated as CASSLVGQGNEKLFF.

The V call is TRBV5-1, the J call TRBJ2-7; 10 bases agree with TRBD2. The J segment lost 4 bases and the V segment lost 0 bases, leaving 1 base of the junction unmatched. Germline V gives CDR1 SGHRS, CDR2 YFSETQ. This CDR3 has 14 residues. The CDR3 nucleotides are TGCGCCAGCAGCTTGGGTAGCGGGAGGTACGAGCAGTACTTC. It yields the protein CASSLGSGRYEQYF.

The chain uses TRBV12-5 and TRBJ2-1, with 10 bases matching TRBD2. CDR1 LGHNT and CDR2 FRNRAP come from the germline V gene. This CDR3 comprises 15 residues. V lost 6 bases, J lost 7 bases, and 9 bases stayed unmatched. The CDR3 nucleotides are TGTGCTAGTGGACTACGACTAGCGGGTGCTAATGAGCAGTTCTTC. This gives the protein CASGLRLAGANEQFF.

The chain couples TRBV30 to TRBJ2-7; TRBD2 agrees at 8 bases. Germline trimming cut 0 bases from V and 1 base from J; bases unmatched to any gene: 5. CDR1 is GTSNPN, CDR2 SVGIG, per germline (reference sequence). The CDR3 extends over 15 amino acids. This chain's CDR3 is CAWSVGTSTSYEQYF. As DNA, the CDR3 is TGTGCCTGGAGTGTAGGGACTAGTACTTCCTACGAGCAGTACTTC.

V and J are TRBV4-3 and TRBJ2-5, with 12 nucleotides matching TRBD2. The CDR3 is 15 amino acids. Germline trimming cut 2 bases from V and 5 bases from J; bases unmatched to any gene: 3. Germline V CDR1 and CDR2: LGHNA, YSLEER. The CDR3 bases are TGCGCCAGCAGCCAAAGACTAGCGGGAGACGAGACCCAGTACTTC. This encodes CASSQRLAGDETQYF.

The CDR3, as DNA: TGTGCCAGCAGCTCGCAGGGAGGGGGGACCTACGAGCAGTACTTC. Translation: CASSSQGGGTYEQYF. This sequence joins TRBV11-3 and TRBJ2-7; perhaps TRBD2 as D (7 bases). CDR3 size: 15 residues. Germline V gene lookup returns CDR1 SGHNT and CDR2 YENEEA. V lost 4 bases and J lost 2, with 15 bases in between.

The rearrangement uses TRBV6-5 and TRBJ2-1; D gene uncertain. The CDR3 has 13 residues. Germline values: CDR1 MNHEY, CDR2 SVGAGI. V was pared by 0 bases and J by 4 bases, with 4 bases between. CDR3 loop: CASSYSTYNEQFF. CDR3 coding DNA: TGTGCCAGCAGTTACTCGACGTACAATGAGCAGTTCTTC.

This clone was counted between two and nine times. The rearrangement uses TRBV7-9 and TRBJ1-3; no clear D gene. This CDR3 is 13 amino acids long. V dropped 5 bases and J dropped 8 bases, with 13 bases sitting between them. Germline loops: CDR1 SEHNR, CDR2 FQNEAQ (reference sequence). The CDR3 reads CASSPFGRDTIYF. For the CDR3, the DNA is TGTGCCAGCAGCCCTTTTGGTCGGGACACCATATATTTT.

This chain joins TRBV19 and TRBJ2-5; 14 bases are a match to TRBD2. The CDR3 has 17 residues. Per the germline V gene, CDR1 is LNHDA and CDR2 is SQIVND (reference sequence). V gave up 5 bases and J gave up 2 bases; unmatched junction bases: 7. Here the CDR3 DNA reads TGTGCCAGTAGTCCGGGACTAGCGGGAGATGGGCAAGAGACCCAGTACTTC. Translation gives CASSPGLAGDGQETQYF.

The sample holds a few counts of this clone. This sequence joins TRBV11-2 and TRBJ2-5; 9 positions agree with TRBD1. The ends lost 4 bases at V and 2 bases at J; junction bases unmatched: 8. The CDR3 spans 16 residues. The V gene's germline CDR1 is SGHAT and CDR2 FQNNGV. CDR3 sequence (DNA): TGTGCCAGCAGCTCTGGGACAGGGAACCAACAAGAGACCCAGTACTTC. This gives the protein CASSSGTGNQQETQYF.

In nucleotides, the CDR3 is TGCGCCAGCAGCCCGACTAGCGAGAACACCGGGGAGCTGTTTTTT. Residues: CASSPTSENTGELFF. The chain employs TRBV5-1 and TRBJ2-2; 8 nucleotides agree with TRBD2. Germline CDR1 is SGHRS and CDR2 is YFSETQ. This CDR3 is 15 amino acids long. V gave up 4 bases and J gave up 1 base; unmatched junction bases: 3. Complete variable domain (other parts from reference TRBV5-1 and TRBJ2-2): KAGVTQTPRYLIKTRGQQVTLSCSPISGHRSVSWYQQTPGQGLQFLFEYFSETQRNKGNFPGRFSGRQFSNSRSEMNVSTLELGDSALYLCASSPTSENTGELFFGEGSRLTVL.

The CDR3 nucleotides are TGTGCCAGCAGTTACTCGATGGCGGGATCCCGCGAGCAGTACTTC. It encodes CASSYSMAGSREQYF. The chain employs TRBV6-6 and TRBJ2-7, with D possibly being TRBD2 (6 bases). The CDR3 is made up of 15 amino acids. Germline CDR1 and CDR2: MNHNY and SVGAGI (reference sequence). V dropped 0 bases and J dropped 6 bases, with 15 bases sitting between them.

This clone has a count of ten or more. The rearrangement links TRBV6-5 to TRBJ1-4, with no clear D. The V gene's germline CDR1 is MNHEY and CDR2 SVGAGI. Trimming removed 2 bases at V and 4 bases at J, with 5 bases between. The CDR3 totals 13 residues. The CDR3 loop is CASSYGFNEKLFF. The CDR3 region has the DNA TGTGCCAGCAGTTACGGCTTTAATGAAAAACTGTTTTTT.

The chain carries TRBV6-5 and TRBJ2-2; D unclear. Germline V gives CDR1 MNHEY, CDR2 SVGAGI. The CDR3 is 12 amino acids. Trimming took 6 bases from V and 4 from J, leaving 6 bases between them. The CDR3 spells CASREVTGELFF. CDR3 DNA: TGTGCCAGCAGAGAAGTCACCGGGGAGCTGTTTTTT.

The genes are TRBV6-1 and TRBJ2-7; 12 positions match TRBD2. Germline values: CDR1 MNHNS, CDR2 SASEGT. After removal of 7 bases from V and 4 bases from J, the junction contained 5 bases not matched to a gene. The CDR3 has 14 amino acids. The CDR3 protein is CASIPGLAGYEQYF. CDR3 nucleotides: TGTGCCAGCATACCGGGACTAGCGGGTTACGAGCAGTACTTC.

The CDR3, as DNA: TGTGCCTGGAAACTTCTCGGATTGAACACTGAAGCTTTCTTT. Translated: CAWKLLGLNTEAFF. The genes are TRBV30 and TRBJ1-1; no reliable D call. V dropped 4 bases and J dropped 0 bases, with 12 bases sitting between them. Germline CDR1 GTSNPN, CDR2 SVGIG (reference sequence). This CDR3 has 14 residues.

The count of this clone is one. J is TRBJ1-4 and V is TRBV9; D not certain. The CDR3 runs to 13 residues. Germline V gives CDR1 SGDLS, CDR2 YYNGEE. Trimming pared 2 bases from V and 8 bases from J, leaving 10 bases between. The CDR3 protein is CASSVFPSEKLFF. In DNA form, the CDR3 reads TGTGCCAGCAGCGTGTTCCCGTCGGAAAAACTGTTTTTT. The full variable domain, in which reference TRBV9 and TRBJ1-4 provide the parts outside the CDR3, is DSGVTQTPKHLITATGQRVTLRCSPRSGDLSVYWYQQSLDQGLQFLIQYYNGEERAKGNILERFSAQQFPDLHSELNLSSLELGDSALYFCASSVFPSEKLFFGSGTQLSVL.

The genes are TRBV30 and TRBJ1-1; 7 bases are shared with TRBD1. V was clipped by 0 bases and J by 5 bases; unmatched bases: 9. This CDR3 is built from 15 residues. From germline, CDR1 is GTSNPN and CDR2 SVGIG (reference sequence). CDR3 amino acids: CAWSVDQGVITEAFF. The DNA for the CDR3 is TGTGCCTGGAGTGTCGACCAGGGGGTTATAACTGAAGCTTTCTTT. The variable domain in full, completed from reference TRBV30 and TRBJ1-1, reads SQTIHQWPATLVQPVGSPLSLECTVEGTSNPNLYWYRQAAGRGLQLLFYSVGIGQISSEVPQNLSASRPQDRQFILSSKKLLLSDSGFYLCAWSVDQGVITEAFFGQGTRLTVV.

CDR3 coding DNA: TGTGCCAGCAGCACGGGGGGGCCAGATACGCAGTATTTT. Amino acids: CASSTGGPDTQYF. The gene calls are TRBV7-8 and TRBJ2-3, with TRBD2 matching over 8 bases. Trimming at V came to 5 bases and at J to 4 bases, leaving 2 bases not matched to a gene. Looked up from germline, CDR1 is SGHVS and CDR2 is FQNEAQ. The CDR3 length is 13 residues.

V is TRBV14 and J is TRBJ2-5, with a weak D call TRBD2 (6 bases). Trimming took 4 bases from V and 5 from J, leaving 20 bases between them. Germline CDR1 reads SGHDN; CDR2 reads FVKESK. The CDR3 totals 16 residues. In DNA form, the CDR3 reads TGTGCCAGCAGCCGTCTTGGAGGGGCGTCGGGCGAGACCCAGTACTTC. Residues: CASSRLGGASGETQYF.